This T cell receptor beta chain was sequenced in a study of human T cells and chemical hapten exposure. The overall study: Patients additionally received therapeutic doses of diphenylcyclopropenone on the scalp once a week, and this continued throughout the roughly 22-week study.

This clonotype was picked up a small number of times. Time point denoted: pre-sensitization, week 0. The treatment was: therapeutic diphenylcyclopropenone sensitization with weekly scalp DPC. Participating donors were patients with alopecia, aged 18 to 70 years, considered appropriate candidates for DPC. A single record per CDR3 protein comes from TCRdb applying MiXCR to the RACE reads. The sample lists roughly 250,000 distinct CDR3 sequences; around 9.3% were seen once. J was trimmed by 2 bases and V by 10 bases; bases with no gene match: 7. Germline loops: CDR1 KGHSH, CDR2 LQKENI. CDR3 length equals 13 residues.

The genes are TRBV18 and TRBJ1-1, with 7 positions matching TRBD1. The receptor was derived from a woman aged 40 to 55 with alopecia areata. Some clones in this sample may be carry-over from other donors' samples. The sample in question was whole blood, obtained in connection with sensitization to the hapten diphenylcyclopropenone (DPC). The CDR3 loop reads CATLTGINTEAFF. The CDR3 coding sequence is TGTGCCACCCTGACAGGGATCAACACTGAAGCTTTCTTT.